The source of this T cell receptor beta chain is a study of Graves' ophthalmopathy and Graves' hyperthyroidism. Regarding the study as a whole: Most thyroid clonotypes with frequency above 0.001 were detected in blood too.

This clonotype was picked up one time. Its cognate antigen is unknown. For repertoire sequencing, the TCR beta CDR3 regions were amplified from RNA transcripts. First-round RT-PCR employed HTBI primers, with a second-round multiplex PCR after it. TCRdb passed the multiplex PCR reads through MiXCR, listing each CDR3 protein once. The table shows almost 750,000 distinct CDR3 sequences, with 40% occurring only once. Per germline, CDR1 MGHDK and CDR2 SYGVNS. Between the trimmed V and J ends, which lost 5 bases and 6 bases, there was a span of 11 bases. The CDR3 has 12 amino acids. Patients were excluded if they had other autoimmune diseases or uncontrolled infections, and likewise if pregnancy or lactation applied.

The origin of this receptor is an adult man with Graves' ophthalmopathy. The V call is TRBV25-1, the J call TRBJ2-7; the D is unclear. Sequencing was performed on peripheral blood. The CDR3 nucleotides are TGTGCCAGCAGTTTATTACGGGCCGAGCAGTACTTC. As protein: CASSLLRAEQYF.